Listed here are 5 T cell receptor beta chains from one sample, sequenced in a study of blood T cell repertoires in COVID-19. Repertoires were generated with immunoSEQ multiplex PCR, while TCRdb's copy carries only in-frame clones and drops some. The data contain 150,000 to 200,000 clones, 79% of them seen just once; the ten biggest clones take up approximately 15%. Sequencing was carried out using peripheral blood. The receptors were gathered from a man aged 55-75 years with active or convalescent COVID-19.

The CDR3 reads CASGTGRRNTGELFF. DNA for the CDR3: TGTGCCAGCGGAACAGGGCGAAGAAACACCGGGGAGCTGTTTTTT. V and J are TRBV2 and TRBJ2-2, with D possibly TRBD1 on 6 matching bases. The CDR3 is 15 residues long. Germline V gene sequence: CDR1 SNHLY, CDR2 FYNNEI. Trimming took off 8 bases at V and 2 bases at J, with 15 bases between the two ends. Combining the CDR3 with reference TRBV2 and TRBJ2-2 gives the whole variable domain EPEVTQTPSHQVTQMGQEVILRCVPISNHLYFYWYRQILGQKVEFLVSFYNNEISEKSEIFDDQFSVERPDGSNFTLKIRSTKLEDSAMYFCASGTGRRNTGELFFGEGSRLTVL.

J is TRBJ1-1 and V is TRBV2, with 7 bases aligning to TRBD1. CDR1 is SNHLY, CDR2 FYNNEI, per germline. With 5 bases clipped from V and 11 bases from J, the junction kept 5 bases outside the gene matches. The CDR3 contains 11 residues. The CDR3 sequence is CASSRQGRAFF. The CDR3 nucleotides read TGTGCCAGCAGTCGACAGGGACGGGCTTTCTTT. Based on the CDR3 plus reference TRBV2 and TRBJ1-1, the full variable domain is EPEVTQTPSHQVTQMGQEVILRCVPISNHLYFYWYRQILGQKVEFLVSFYNNEISEKSEIFDDQFSVERPDGSNFTLKIRSTKLEDSAMYFCASSRQGRAFFGQGTRLTVV.

This chain links TRBV5-1 with TRBJ1-4, with D unclear. Germline V CDR1 and CDR2: SGHRS, YFSETQ. The germline V and J ends were trimmed by 0 bases and 5 bases, with 5 bases remaining between them. The CDR3 sequence is 13 residues long. CDR3 residues: CASSLGQNEKLFF. CDR3 coding DNA: TGCGCCAGCAGCTTGGGGCAAAATGAAAAACTGTTTTTT.

This rearrangement joins TRBV5-5 to TRBJ2-7; 12 bases are shared with TRBD2. Germline CDR1 reads SGHKS; CDR2 reads YYEKEE (reference sequence). There are 15 residues in the CDR3. With V trimmed by 6 bases and J by 2 bases, 6 bases remained unmatched. The CDR3 sequence is CASTILAGGPYEQYF. The CDR3 DNA reads as TGTGCCAGCACCATTCTAGCGGGAGGGCCCTACGAGCAGTACTTC.

J is TRBJ2-1 and V is TRBV29-1; D is perhaps TRBD1 (6 bases). V gave up 7 bases and J gave up 0 bases, with 13 bases separating them. Germline assignment: CDR1 SQVTM and CDR2 ANQGSEA. The length of the CDR3 is 14 residues. The CDR3 region is CSGRGGFSYNEQFF. CDR3 in DNA: TGCAGCGGTAGAGGGGGTTTCTCCTACAATGAGCAGTTCTTC.